The sequence of this TCR beta chain was determined in a study of graft-versus-host responses after intestinal transplantation. Looking at the study overall: Recipients underwent multivisceral, liver-intestinal, or isolated intestinal transplants. Study results and caveats: High graft-versus-host to host-versus-graft T cell clonal ratios marked allografts of patients with graft-donor macrochimerism. Early post-transplant falls in HvG clones accompanied the peak levels of circulating GvH clones. Recipient-marrow GvH clones were detected, some having first appeared in ileum or blood.

TCRdb keeps only in-frame clones here, not all; method: immunoSEQ multiplex PCR. Seen here are more than 65,000 clones, 90% observed once, and the top ten hold approximately 1.3%. The CDR3 extends over 13 amino acids. Per germline, CDR1 SGHKS and CDR2 YYEKEE (reference sequence). V lost 2 bases, J lost 6 bases, and 3 bases stayed unmatched. Regarding this clone: Its target is unknown.

This rearrangement joins TRBV5-5 to TRBJ1-2, with TRBD1 matching over 8 bases. This TCR was sampled from a human donor who received an intestinal transplant. The input for sequencing was unstimulated CD8+ T cells sorted from spleen or lymph node cells, taken before intestinal transplant. The CDR3 DNA reads TGTGCCAGCAGCTTCAGGGGGCGGGATGGCTACACCTTC. This sequence encodes CASSFRGRDGYTF.